This paragraph covers one TCR beta chain sequence. This entry belongs to a study of T cell changes during pregnancy in multiple sclerosis. CDR3 length: 15 amino acids. The germline V gene has CDR1 SGHDT and CDR2 YYEEEE. The V and J ends lost 1 base and 3 bases, in that order; junction bases with no gene match: 4. Libraries were prepared by immunoSEQ multiplex PCR; TCRdb keeps only in-frame clonotypes and omits some of them. The data hold 60,000 to 65,000 clones, with around 91% observed a single time. The rearrangement links TRBV5-6 to TRBJ2-7, with 10 bases that match TRBD1. The TCR comes from a female donor in good health, enrolled as a control in a pregnancy study. Source: peripheral blood, taken in the second trimester of pregnancy. Here the CDR3 DNA reads TGTGCCAGCAGCTTGCGGGGACAGGGGTTCTACGAGCAGTACTTC. The encoded protein is CASSLRGQGFYEQYF.